The clone carrying this T cell receptor (beta chain) has more than one count but fewer than ten. Its antigen is currently unknown. The data derive from a study of identical twins. Template switching created a universal primer site, and the cDNA included unique molecular identifiers. TCRdb used MiXCR to reprocess the 5' RACE reads, holding one entry per CDR3 protein. Among approximately 1.8 million distinct CDR3 sequences, roughly 35% were seen once, and the ten largest hold around 0.3%. The CDR3 runs to 15 residues. V trimming: 4 bases; J trimming: 4 bases; junction bases outside the gene matches: 8. Germline loops: CDR1 SGHRS, CDR2 YFSETQ. Findings and limits, study-wide: Cross-sectional statistical analysis, not tracking of the same donors, underpinned the conclusions. There is a chance that invariant MAIT and iNKT cells partially muddied zero-insertion analyses. The more abundant beta clonotypes in cord blood had fewer insertions, and memory repertoires did not show this.

The sequenced sample was cord blood. This receptor was identified in a newborn girl in good health. J is TRBJ2-1 and V is TRBV5-1, with 7 bases fitting TRBD2. CDR3 residues: CASSPGAGSYNEQFF. The CDR3 DNA sequence: TGCGCCAGCAGCCCTGGAGCGGGATCATACAATGAGCAGTTCTTC.